This T cell receptor (beta chain) was identified during a study of blood T cell repertoires in COVID-19. On the study more broadly: Sites in the United States, Italy and Spain provided acute and convalescent COVID-19 samples. T cells, B-cell-depleted T cells, or PBMCs provided the cDNA or gDNA that served as material.

Looked up from germline, CDR1 is KGHDR and CDR2 is SFDVKD. The CDR3 loop spans 13 amino acids. The ends were cut back, 3 bases at V and 10 bases at J, with 12 bases in the middle. Per the study methods: Amplification with reference gene primers provided the estimates of nucleated cell counts. The table came from immunoSEQ multiplex PCR; TCRdb's copy has only in-frame clones and leaves some out. The D gene and trimming were derived from the DNA, and the V and J assignments and clone size from that table. The repertoire holds around 54,000 clones, with less than 95% as singletons. Sequencing was carried out using peripheral blood. The receptor comes from a human donor in a cohort sampled during active COVID-19. The V and J genes are TRBV24-1 and TRBJ2-1, with D perhaps TRBD2 (6 bases). This chain's CDR3 is CATSDPPGVEQFF. CDR3 DNA sequence: TGTGCCACCAGTGATCCTCCGGGGGTCGAGCAGTTCTTC.